Below are 8 T cell receptor beta chains sequenced from a single sample in a study of PD-L1 blockade in urothelial cancer. The protocol was immunoSEQ multiplex PCR, while the TCRdb copy is restricted to in-frame clones and leaves out a portion. The data show 35,000 to 50,000 clones, with 81% seen just once and under 3% held by the top ten. Sequencing was performed on PBMCs, taken around atezolizumab (anti-PD-L1) treatment. These receptors originate from an older man with urothelial cancer.

The chain employs TRBV5-1 and TRBJ1-4, with a tentative D call TRBD1 (5 bases). V was cut by 6 bases and J by 5 bases, with 14 bases left in between. CDR1 and CDR2 from the germline V gene are SGHRS and YFSETQ. The CDR3 totals 14 residues. CDR3 region: CASTLEGLNEKLFF. CDR3 DNA: TGCGCCAGCACCCTGGAGGGACTCAATGAAAAACTGTTTTTT. Using reference TRBV5-1 and TRBJ1-4 for the parts outside the CDR3, the full variable domain is KAGVTQTPRYLIKTRGQQVTLSCSPISGHRSVSWYQQTPGQGLQFLFEYFSETQRNKGNFPGRFSGRQFSNSRSEMNVSTLELGDSALYLCASTLEGLNEKLFFGSGTQLSVL.

The genes are TRBV5-1 and TRBJ2-7; a possible D gene is TRBD1 (7 bases). Germline V gives CDR1 SGHRS, CDR2 YFSETQ. Trimming removed 4 bases from V and 3 bases from J, with 14 bases in between. The CDR3 totals 14 residues. This chain's CDR3 is CASSPGDSRYEQYF. CDR3 DNA sequence: TGCGCCAGCAGCCCGGGGGACAGTCGCTACGAGCAGTACTTC.

The gene calls are TRBV7-2 and TRBJ2-3, with TRBD2 as a possible D gene (6 bases). Germline CDR1 is SGHTA and CDR2 is FQGNSA. V lost 3 bases, J lost 4 bases, and 8 bases lay in between. This CDR3 contains 13 residues. CDR3 coding DNA: TGTGCCAGCAGCTTTGGGGAGGCAGATACGCAGTATTTT. Translating it yields CASSFGEADTQYF.

This clone has a handful of counts. The rearrangement links TRBV6-5 to TRBJ2-7; tentative D call: TRBD2 (5 bases). Germline lookup yields CDR1 MNHEY and CDR2 SVGAGI. This CDR3 is built from 15 residues. The V gene lost 6 bases and the J gene lost 4 bases, with 19 bases spanning the gap. The CDR3: CASREIEDSPYEQYF. The CDR3 region has the DNA TGTGCCAGCAGAGAAATCGAGGACTCCCCGTACGAGCAGTACTTC.

The chain carries TRBV15 and TRBJ2-3, with 7 positions matching TRBD1. The CDR3 spans 18 residues. J gave up 2 bases and V 4 bases, and 15 bases lay outside the gene matches. Germline lookup yields CDR1 LNHNV and CDR2 YYDKDF (reference sequence). In DNA, the CDR3 is TGTGCCACCAGCACAACAGGGGAAATCCAATCCTCCACAGATACGCAGTATTTT. Translated, it gives CATSTTGEIQSSTDTQYF.

The chain couples TRBV27 to TRBJ2-1, with D uncertain. This CDR3 contains 13 residues. The germline gives CDR1 MNHEY, CDR2 SMNVEV (reference sequence). Trimming stripped 5 bases from V and 15 bases from J, with 20 bases between. The CDR3 loop is CASSPLAFPLLFF. DNA for the CDR3: TGTGCCAGCAGTCCGTTAGCTTTCCCACTTCTGTTCTTC.

This clone was counted a few times. This chain uses TRBV7-3 with TRBJ2-2; 7 bases map to TRBD2. The germline gives CDR1 SGHTA, CDR2 FQGTGA. J lost 6 bases, V lost 5 bases, and 9 bases had no gene match. This CDR3 is built from 15 residues. The CDR3 bases are TGTGCCAGCAGCAGCTCGGGAGGTCCCGCCGGGGAGCTGTTTTTT. Translated, it gives CASSSSGGPAGELFF. The entire variable domain, with the rest obtained from reference TRBV7-3 and TRBJ2-2, is as follows: GAGVSQTPSNKVTEKGKYVELRCDPISGHTALYWYRQSLGQGPEFLIYFQGTGAADDSGLPNDRFFAVRPEGSVSTLKIQRTERGDSAVYLCASSSSGGPAGELFFGEGSRLTVL.

V gene TRBV5-6 combines with J gene TRBJ2-5; no clear D. Trimming shortened V by 0 bases and J by 0 bases, and 15 bases separated the two germline ends. Germline V gene data show CDR1 as SGHDT and CDR2 as YYEEEE. This CDR3 has 17 residues. CDR3 loop: CASSLAPKTVYQETQYF. CDR3 nucleotides: TGTGCCAGCAGCTTGGCCCCAAAAACGGTGTACCAAGAGACCCAGTACTTC.